The 14 T cell receptor beta chains given below trace back to one sample, sequenced in a study of T cell responses to AZD1222 COVID-19 vaccine. Assay: immunoSEQ multiplex PCR; the TCRdb copy retains only in-frame clones and omits some. The sample consists of about 87,000 clones, nearly 90% of them appearing once. The input for sequencing was peripheral blood, taken on day 0 of AZD1222 vaccination. Receptor source: an adult in good health.

This chain uses TRBV19 with TRBJ2-7; D call uncertain. V gave up 2 bases and J gave up 2 bases, with 16 bases separating them. Germline V gives CDR1 LNHDA, CDR2 SQIVND (reference sequence). The CDR3 sequence is 16 residues long. CDR3 sequence: CASSIRSRVEAYEQYF. CDR3 DNA sequence: TGTGCCAGTAGTATACGTTCAAGGGTTGAAGCCTACGAGCAGTACTTC.

This rearrangement joins TRBV7-2 to TRBJ2-5, with 7 bases aligning to TRBD2. The germline gives CDR1 SGHTA, CDR2 FQGNSA. With V trimmed by 5 bases and J by 2 bases, 2 bases remained unmatched. The CDR3 length is 13 residues. The DNA for the CDR3 is TGTGCCAGCAGCGCGGGACTACAAGAGACCCAGTACTTC. It yields the protein CASSAGLQETQYF.

The chain uses TRBV11-3 and TRBJ1-1; TRBD1 is a possible D gene (5 bases). This CDR3 comprises 13 residues. V was clipped by 3 bases and J by 6 bases, with 11 bases between them. From germline, CDR1 is SGHNT and CDR2 YENEEA. The CDR3 DNA reads TGTGCCAGCAGCTTGGGGGGGTTCGCTGAAGCTTTCTTT. This encodes CASSLGGFAEAFF.

The rearrangement joins TRBV25-1 to TRBJ1-1; 9 nucleotides agree with TRBD1. The CDR3 is made up of 14 amino acids. Germline CDR1 is MGHDK and CDR2 is SYGVNS. V trimming: 8 bases; J trimming: 8 bases; junction bases outside the gene matches: 12. DNA for the CDR3: TGTGCCAGCCGCCCCGGGACAGGGTTTGAAGAAGCTTTCTTT. Its translation: CASRPGTGFEEAFF.

Only one count was recorded for this clone. The chain is built from TRBV30 and TRBJ2-5; no reliable D call. Trimming took off 1 base at V and 2 bases at J, with 14 bases between the two ends. Germline lookup yields CDR1 GTSNPN and CDR2 SVGIG (reference sequence). The CDR3 covers 15 residues. The CDR3 bases are TGTGCCTGGAGTGCCCCGATGGCACTGCAAGAGACCCAGTACTTC. Translating it yields CAWSAPMALQETQYF.

The table lists this clone with a few counts. The chain is built from TRBV2 and TRBJ2-1; TRBD2 aligns across 10 bases. The CDR3 contains 15 residues. The germline V gene has CDR1 SNHLY and CDR2 FYNNEI. The V gene end was trimmed by 2 bases and the J gene end by 6 bases; junction bases not matched to a gene: 4. The CDR3 DNA follows: TGTGCCAGCAGTGAACTAGCGGGGGTGATCAATGAGCAGTTCTTC. This gives the protein CASSELAGVINEQFF.

The chain is built from TRBV30 and TRBJ1-4; D perhaps matches TRBD1 (6 bases). Germline CDR1 and CDR2: GTSNPN and SVGIG (reference sequence). V lost 3 bases and J lost 7, with 15 bases in between. The CDR3 is 14 amino acids. CDR3 coding DNA: TGTGCCTGGAGCGTACGAGGGGGGAGTGAAAAACTGTTTTTT. Translation gives CAWSVRGGSEKLFF.

The chain uses TRBV5-1 and TRBJ2-1; 9 bases align to TRBD1. The CDR3 sequence is 13 residues long. The germline gives CDR1 SGHRS, CDR2 YFSETQ. After removal of 5 bases from V and 3 bases from J, the junction contained 0 bases not matched to a gene. In DNA, the CDR3 is TGCGCCAGCAGGGGACAGGGCTACAATGAGCAGTTCTTC. It translates to CASRGQGYNEQFF.

The chain joins TRBV7-9 to TRBJ1-2; 8 nucleotides match TRBD1. Germline CDR1 is SEHNR and CDR2 is FQNEAQ (reference sequence). J was trimmed by 5 bases and V by 7 bases; bases with no gene match: 6. This CDR3 is 13 amino acids long. The DNA of the CDR3 is TGTGCCAGCACCAAGACAGGGGTTTATGGCTACACCTTC. It encodes CASTKTGVYGYTF.

This clone occurred once. J is TRBJ1-3 and V is TRBV25-1; D is unresolved. The CDR3 sequence is 13 residues long. CDR1 and CDR2 from the germline V gene are MGHDK and SYGVNS. V was cut by 9 bases and J by 2 bases, with 11 bases left in between. The CDR3 DNA is TGTGCCAGTCGAGGGAGTACTGGAAACACCATATATTTT. Its translation: CASRGSTGNTIYF.

This chain connects TRBV7-2 to TRBJ2-3; TRBD2 agrees at 13 bases. CDR3 size: 15 residues. The J segment lost 2 bases and the V segment lost 7 bases, leaving 3 bases of the junction unmatched. Germline V gene data show CDR1 as SGHTA and CDR2 as FQGNSA. The CDR3 loop reads CASKLAGGLTDTQYF. CDR3 sequence (DNA): TGTGCCAGCAAACTAGCGGGGGGGCTCACAGATACGCAGTATTTT.

This rearrangement joins TRBV7-3 to TRBJ2-2; 9 bases match TRBD1. Losses at the gene ends were 5 bases for V and 7 bases for J; bases not matched to a gene: 5. This CDR3 is built from 14 residues. Germline CDR1 SGHTA, CDR2 FQGTGA. The CDR3 nucleotides are TGTGCCAGCAGCCCCGGGACAGGGAGCGGGGAGCTGTTTTTT. This translates into CASSPGTGSGELFF.

This chain connects TRBV18 to TRBJ2-7; D call uncertain. Trimming cost V 5 bases and J 0 bases, with 14 bases left between them. This CDR3 is built from 15 residues. CDR1 is KGHSH, CDR2 LQKENI, per germline. CDR3 sequence: CASSDTSISSYEQYF. The CDR3 coding sequence is TGTGCCAGCTCAGACACCTCAATATCCTCCTACGAGCAGTACTTC.

The rearrangement joins TRBV9 to TRBJ1-5; D is unresolved. Germline V CDR1 and CDR2: SGDLS, YYNGEE. The CDR3 covers 15 residues. V was pared by 0 bases and J by 0 bases, with 7 bases between. In DNA, the CDR3 is TGTGCCAGCAGCGTAGGTCCAGTTAGCAATCAGCCCCAGCATTTT. This translates into CASSVGPVSNQPQHF. Full variable domain (rest looked up from reference TRBV9 and TRBJ1-5): DSGVTQTPKHLITATGQRVTLRCSPRSGDLSVYWYQQSLDQGLQFLIQYYNGEERAKGNILERFSAQQFPDLHSELNLSSLELGDSALYFCASSVGPVSNQPQHFGDGTRLSIL.